This record concerns one T cell receptor (beta chain) sequence. Its antigen is unknown. Using immunoSEQ multiplex PCR, the repertoire was profiled, and TCRdb retains in-frame clones only, with some absent. The sample records 95,000 to 150,000 clones, approximately 89% being singletons. This specimen belongs to a study of T cell responses to AZD1222 COVID-19 vaccine. General study findings and limits: Reportedly, nearly half of unique spike TCRs recognized epitopes outside B.1.351/B.1.1.7 mutations. An increase in Spike-specific TCR breadth and depth was observed after two AZD1222 doses. Clonal diversity was possibly underestimated; the donors were predominantly white British and more often female. The study sampled repertoires only after the peak T cell response.

The material was peripheral blood, obtained on day 0 of AZD1222 vaccination. This clonotype originated in an adult in good health.

CDR3 DNA sequence: TGTGCCAGCAGCCCAAACCCAGGGTGGGCTGAAGCTTTCTTT. This gives the protein CASSPNPGWAEAFF. The chain joins TRBV7-2 to TRBJ1-1, with D tentatively TRBD1 (5 bases). Between the trimmed V and J ends, which lost 5 bases and 6 bases, there was a span of 16 bases. The CDR3 covers 14 residues. Germline V lookup: CDR1 SGHTA, CDR2 FQGNSA.